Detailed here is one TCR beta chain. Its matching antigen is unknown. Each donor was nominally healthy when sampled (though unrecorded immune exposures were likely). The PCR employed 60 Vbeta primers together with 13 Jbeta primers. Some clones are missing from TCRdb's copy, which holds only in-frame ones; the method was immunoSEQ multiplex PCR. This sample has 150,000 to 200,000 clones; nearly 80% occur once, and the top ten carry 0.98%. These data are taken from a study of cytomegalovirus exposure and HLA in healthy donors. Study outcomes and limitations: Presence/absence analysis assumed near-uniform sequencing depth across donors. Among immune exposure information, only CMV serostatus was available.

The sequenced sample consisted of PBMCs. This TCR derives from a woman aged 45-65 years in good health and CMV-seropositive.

DNA of the CDR3: TGCGCCAGCAGCCAAGAACAGGGGGAGACCCAGTACTTC. Its translation is CASSQEQGETQYF. The chain is built from TRBV4-1 and TRBJ2-5; 7 positions agree with TRBD1. The germline V gene has CDR1 MGHRA and CDR2 YSYEKL. The CDR3 extends over 13 amino acids. Germline trimming cut 0 bases from V and 5 bases from J; bases unmatched to any gene: 0.